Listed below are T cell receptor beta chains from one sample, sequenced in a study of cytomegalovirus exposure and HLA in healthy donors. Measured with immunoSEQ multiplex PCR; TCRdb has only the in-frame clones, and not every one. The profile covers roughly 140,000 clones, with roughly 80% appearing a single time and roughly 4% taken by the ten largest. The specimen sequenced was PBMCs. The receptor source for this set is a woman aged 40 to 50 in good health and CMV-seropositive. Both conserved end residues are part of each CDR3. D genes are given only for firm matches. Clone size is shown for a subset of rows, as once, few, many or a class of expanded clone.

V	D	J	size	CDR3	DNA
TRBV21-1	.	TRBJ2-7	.	CASSSGLSYEQYF	TGTGCCAGCTCAAGCGGGCTCTCCTACGAGCAGTACTTC
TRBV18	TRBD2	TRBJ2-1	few	CASSPRGLAGHEQFF	TGTGCCAGCTCACCAAGGGGACTAGCGGGACATGAGCAGTTCTTC
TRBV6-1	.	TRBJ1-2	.	CASNLQGSGGYTF	TGTGCCAGCAACCTCCAGGGTTCAGGAGGCTACACCTTC
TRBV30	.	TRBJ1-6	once	CAWSGIRGSPLHF	TGTGCCTGGAGTGGTATCCGGGGTTCACCCCTCCACTTT
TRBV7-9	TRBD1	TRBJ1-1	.	CASSSRGRTDTEAFF	TGTGCCAGCAGCTCCAGGGGGAGGACAGACACTGAAGCTTTCTTT
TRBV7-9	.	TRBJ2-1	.	CSSSLAPGGEQFF	TGTTCCAGCAGCTTAGCTCCCGGAGGTGAGCAGTTCTTC
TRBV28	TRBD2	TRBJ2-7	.	CATVLGTSGHEQYF	TGTGCCACGGTTCTTGGGACTAGCGGGCACGAGCAGTACTTC
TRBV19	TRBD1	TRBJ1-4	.	CASHGQGGEKLFF	TGTGCCAGCCACGGACAGGGGGGTGAAAAACTGTTTTTT
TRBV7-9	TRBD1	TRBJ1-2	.	CASSPGTALYGYTF	TGTGCCAGCAGTCCAGGGACAGCTCTATATGGCTACACCTTC
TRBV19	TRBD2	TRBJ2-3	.	CASRELGGTDTQYF	TGTGCCAGTAGAGAACTCGGGGGGACAGATACGCAGTATTTT
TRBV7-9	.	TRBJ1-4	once	CASSSQGINEKLFF	TGTGCCAGCAGCTCTCAGGGTATTAATGAAAAACTGTTTTTT
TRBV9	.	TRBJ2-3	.	CATGSGTDTQYF	TGTGCCACTGGTAGCGGCACAGATACGCAGTATTTT
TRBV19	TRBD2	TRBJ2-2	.	CASTKIWGGAGELFF	TGTGCCAGTACCAAAATCTGGGGAGGGGCCGGGGAGCTGTTTTTT
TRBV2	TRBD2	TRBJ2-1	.	CASRSGGAYNEQFF	TGTGCCAGCCGGAGCGGGGGGGCGTACAATGAGCAGTTCTTC
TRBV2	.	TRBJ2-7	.	CASSEGAGTTYEQYF	TGTGCCAGCAGTGAAGGTGCGGGGACCACCTACGAGCAGTACTTC
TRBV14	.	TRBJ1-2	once	CASSPDSPYGYTF	TGTGCCAGCAGCCCGGACAGCCCCTATGGCTACACCTTC
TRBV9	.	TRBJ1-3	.	CASSGGGRGTGNTIYF	TGTGCCAGCAGCGGGGGTGGGAGAGGGACTGGAAACACCATATATTTT
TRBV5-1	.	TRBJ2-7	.	CASSSDSYEQYF	TGCGCCAGCAGCTCGGACAGTTACGAGCAGTACTTC
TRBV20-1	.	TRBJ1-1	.	CSAPGWSFF	TGCAGTGCCCCAGGGTGGTCTTTCTTT
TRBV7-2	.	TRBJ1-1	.	CASSSQGTFHTEAFF	TGTGCCAGCAGCTCCCAGGGTACATTTCACACTGAAGCTTTCTTT